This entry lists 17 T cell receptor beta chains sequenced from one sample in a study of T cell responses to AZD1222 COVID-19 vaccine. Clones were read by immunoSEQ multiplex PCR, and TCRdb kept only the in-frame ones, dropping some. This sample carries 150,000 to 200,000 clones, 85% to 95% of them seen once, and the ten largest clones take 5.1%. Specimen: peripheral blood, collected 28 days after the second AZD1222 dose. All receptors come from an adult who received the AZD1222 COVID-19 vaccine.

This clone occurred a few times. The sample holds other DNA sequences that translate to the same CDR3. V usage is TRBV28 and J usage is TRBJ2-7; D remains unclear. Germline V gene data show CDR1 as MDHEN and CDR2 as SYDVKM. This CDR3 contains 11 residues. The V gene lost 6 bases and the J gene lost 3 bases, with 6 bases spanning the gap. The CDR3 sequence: CASSSYYEQYF. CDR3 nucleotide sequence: TGTGCCAGCAGCTCATACTACGAGCAGTACTTC.

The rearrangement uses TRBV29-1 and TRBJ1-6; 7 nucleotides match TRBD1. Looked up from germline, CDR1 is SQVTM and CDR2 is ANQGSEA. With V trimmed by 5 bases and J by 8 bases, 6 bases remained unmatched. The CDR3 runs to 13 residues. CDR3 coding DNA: TGCAGCGTTCGGGACAGTGGGGATTCACCCCTCCACTTT. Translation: CSVRDSGDSPLHF.

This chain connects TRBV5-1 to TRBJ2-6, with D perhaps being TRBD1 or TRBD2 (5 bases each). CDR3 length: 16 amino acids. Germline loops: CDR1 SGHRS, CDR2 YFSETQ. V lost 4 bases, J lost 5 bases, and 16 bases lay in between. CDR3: CASSQAWDGRANVLTF. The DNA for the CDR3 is TGCGCCAGCAGCCAAGCCTGGGACGGGAGGGCCAACGTCCTGACTTTC. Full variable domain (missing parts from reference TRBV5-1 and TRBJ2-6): KAGVTQTPRYLIKTRGQQVTLSCSPISGHRSVSWYQQTPGQGLQFLFEYFSETQRNKGNFPGRFSGRQFSNSRSEMNVSTLELGDSALYLCASSQAWDGRANVLTFGAGSRLTVL.

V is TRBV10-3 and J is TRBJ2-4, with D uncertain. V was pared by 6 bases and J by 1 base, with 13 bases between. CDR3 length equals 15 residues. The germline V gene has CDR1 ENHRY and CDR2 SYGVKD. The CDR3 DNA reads TGTGCCATCAGCCCTGGCTCTGGGGCCAAAAACATTCAGTACTTC. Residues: CAISPGSGAKNIQYF.

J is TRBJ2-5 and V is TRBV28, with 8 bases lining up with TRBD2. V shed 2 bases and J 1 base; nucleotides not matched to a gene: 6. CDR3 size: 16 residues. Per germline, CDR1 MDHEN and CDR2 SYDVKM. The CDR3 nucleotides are TGTGCCAGCAGTTTAGAGCCCACTAGCGGCCAAGAGACCCAGTACTTC. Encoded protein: CASSLEPTSGQETQYF.

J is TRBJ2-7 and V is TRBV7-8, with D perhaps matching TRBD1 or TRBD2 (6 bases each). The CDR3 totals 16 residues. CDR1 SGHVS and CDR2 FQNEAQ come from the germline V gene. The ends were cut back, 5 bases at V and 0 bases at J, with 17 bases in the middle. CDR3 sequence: CASSRNREAGSYEQYF. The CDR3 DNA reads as TGTGCCAGCAGCAGAAACAGGGAGGCCGGCTCCTACGAGCAGTACTTC.

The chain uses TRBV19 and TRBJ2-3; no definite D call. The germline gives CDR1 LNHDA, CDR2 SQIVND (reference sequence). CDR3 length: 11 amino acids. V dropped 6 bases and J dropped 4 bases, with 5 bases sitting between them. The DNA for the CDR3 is TGTGCCAGTAGCAGTTCAGATACGCAGTATTTT. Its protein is CASSSSDTQYF.

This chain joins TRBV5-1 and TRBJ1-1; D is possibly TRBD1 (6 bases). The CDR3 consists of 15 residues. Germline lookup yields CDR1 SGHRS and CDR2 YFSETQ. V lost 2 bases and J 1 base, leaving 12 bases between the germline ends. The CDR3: CASSFLQTGNTEAFF. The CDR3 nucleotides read TGCGCCAGCAGCTTTCTTCAGACAGGGAACACTGAAGCTTTCTTT.

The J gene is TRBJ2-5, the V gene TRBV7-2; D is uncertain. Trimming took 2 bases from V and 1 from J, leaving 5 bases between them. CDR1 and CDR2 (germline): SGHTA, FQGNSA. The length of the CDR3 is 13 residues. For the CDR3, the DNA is TGTGCCAGCAGCTTATACAGCCAAGAGACCCAGTACTTC. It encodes CASSLYSQETQYF.

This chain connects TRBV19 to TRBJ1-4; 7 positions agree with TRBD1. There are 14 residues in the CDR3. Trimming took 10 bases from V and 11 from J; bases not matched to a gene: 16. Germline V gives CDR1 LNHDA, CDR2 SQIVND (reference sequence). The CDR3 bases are TGTGCCACAACTGCCAGAGACAGGGCAACTAAACTGTTTTTT. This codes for CATTARDRATKLFF.

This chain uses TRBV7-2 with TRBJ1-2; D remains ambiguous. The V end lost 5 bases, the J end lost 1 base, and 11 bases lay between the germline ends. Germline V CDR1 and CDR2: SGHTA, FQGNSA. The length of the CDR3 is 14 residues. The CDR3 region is CASSPTGGNYGYTF. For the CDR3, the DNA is TGTGCCAGCAGCCCAACGGGCGGTAACTATGGCTACACCTTC. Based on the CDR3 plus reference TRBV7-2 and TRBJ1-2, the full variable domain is GAGVSQSPSNKVTEKGKDVELRCDPISGHTALYWYRQSLGQGLEFLIYFQGNSAPDKSGLPSDRFSAERTGGSVSTLTIQRTQQEDSAVYLCASSPTGGNYGYTFGSGTRLTVV.

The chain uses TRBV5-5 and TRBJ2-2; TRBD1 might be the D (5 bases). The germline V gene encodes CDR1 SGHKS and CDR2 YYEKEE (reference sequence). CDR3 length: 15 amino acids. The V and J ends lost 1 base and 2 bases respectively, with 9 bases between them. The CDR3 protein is CASSLLGVNTGELFF. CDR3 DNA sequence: TGTGCCAGCAGCTTGTTAGGGGTCAACACCGGGGAGCTGTTTTTT. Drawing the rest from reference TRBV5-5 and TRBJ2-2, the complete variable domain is DAGVTQSPTHLIKTRGQQVTLRCSPISGHKSVSWYQQVLGQGPQFIFQYYEKEERGRGNFPDRFSARQFPNYSSELNVNALLLGDSALYLCASSLLGVNTGELFFGEGSRLTVL.

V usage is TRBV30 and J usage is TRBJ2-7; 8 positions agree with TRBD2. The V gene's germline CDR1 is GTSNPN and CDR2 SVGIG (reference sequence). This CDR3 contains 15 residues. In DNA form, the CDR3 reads TGTGCTCAGAGGATCGGCGGGAGGAGGCCCTACGAGCAGTACTTC. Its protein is CAQRIGGRRPYEQYF. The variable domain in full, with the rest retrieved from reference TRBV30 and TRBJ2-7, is SQTIHQWPATLVQPVGSPLSLECTVEGTSNPNLYWYRQAAGRGLQLLFYSVGIGQISSEVPQNLSASRPQDRQFILSSKKLLLSDSGFYLCAQRIGGRRPYEQYFGPGTRLTVT.

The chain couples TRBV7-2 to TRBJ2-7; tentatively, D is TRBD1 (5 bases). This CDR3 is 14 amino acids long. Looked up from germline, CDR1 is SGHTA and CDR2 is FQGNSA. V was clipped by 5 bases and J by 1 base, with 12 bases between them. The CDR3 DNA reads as TGTGCCAGCAGCATAACTACAGGTTCCTACGAGCAGTACTTC. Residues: CASSITTGSYEQYF.

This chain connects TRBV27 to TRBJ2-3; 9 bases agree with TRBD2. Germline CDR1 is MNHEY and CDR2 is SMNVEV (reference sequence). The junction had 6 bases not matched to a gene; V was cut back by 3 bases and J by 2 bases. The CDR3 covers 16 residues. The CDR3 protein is CASSFLGGRDTDTQYF. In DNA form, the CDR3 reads TGTGCCAGCAGTTTTTTAGGCGGGAGGGACACAGATACGCAGTATTTT.

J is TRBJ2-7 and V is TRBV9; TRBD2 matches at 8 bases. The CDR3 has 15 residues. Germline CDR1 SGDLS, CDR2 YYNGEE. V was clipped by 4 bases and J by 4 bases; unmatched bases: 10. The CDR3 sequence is CASSLQGTSLYEQYF. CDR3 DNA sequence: TGTGCCAGCAGCCTCCAGGGGACTAGTCTTTACGAGCAGTACTTC.

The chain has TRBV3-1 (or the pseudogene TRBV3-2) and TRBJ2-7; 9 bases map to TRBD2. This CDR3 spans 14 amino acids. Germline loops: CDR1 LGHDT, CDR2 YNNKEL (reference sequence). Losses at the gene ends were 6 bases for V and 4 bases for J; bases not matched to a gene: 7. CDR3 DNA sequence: TGTGCCAGCAGTCGCTGGACTAGCGTGTACGAGCAGTACTTC. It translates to CASSRWTSVYEQYF.